This T cell receptor beta chain was identified in a study of beta chain features in type 1 diabetes (dated by TCRdb to between 2017 and 2018). For the study in its entirety: Mean age, gender distribution, total cell number and subset yield were not different between patients and healthy donors. A total of around 110,000,000 sorted cells were examined across all samples, and RNA yield correlated strongly with the number of cells per subset. The study compared TCRB repertoires of sorted circulating CD4+ T cell subsets between recently diagnosed type 1 diabetes patients and matched healthy donors. Regulatory and stem cell-like memory subsets were obtained from only 8 patients and roughly eight healthy donors, while naive and central memory subsets were obtained from all 30 or so donors.

The investigation overall reported the following: Naive, central memory and regulatory TCRB repertoires appeared to be more alike among patients than among healthy donors. Because cDNA was sequenced instead of genomic DNA, highly expressing activated cells could be over-represented, though the groups showed no difference in activation or CD3 levels. Because small numbers of individuals were included in the HLA sub-analyses, any influence of HLA type on TCRB rearrangement was left unresolved. At VDJ recombination sites, type 1 diabetes patients had fewer insertions and more deleted nucleotides, which implies abnormalities in thymic rearrangement. PCR may preferentially amplify shorter templates, but because patient and control samples were amplified and corrected together, any resulting skew would affect both groups equally. Type 1 diabetes patients showed a moderate but significant shortening of TCRB CDR3 length in all four CD4+ subsets.

Comment on this clone: No antigen is known for it. No per-base quality is available; no much larger clone lies one base away.

The germline ends are 11 bases apart after V is trimmed by 2 bases and J by 4 bases. The germline V gene specifies MNHEY as CDR1 and SVGAGI as CDR2. CDR3 length: 14 amino acids, cysteine to phenylalanine. Only the CDR3 region is kept as DNA, spanning 42 bases read in frame from base 1. The High Capacity cDNA Reverse Transcription Kit was used to reverse transcribe all of the isolated RNA, meaning that expressed TCRB transcripts were what got sequenced. Survey-depth immunoSEQ sequencing was performed on stem cell-like memory T cell samples, with an average of around 930,000 total reads per sample. After sorted cells were lysed in RLT buffer, RNA was extracted with DNase-treated RNeasy Micro or Mini kits, with the choice depending on cell number. To prevent cross-contamination, each cell subset was processed individually, whereas patient and healthy donor samples were processed jointly. Using the immunoSEQ multiplex PCR, TCRB sequences were amplified from cDNA into 87-bp fragments spanning the CDR3 region. Amplicons were sequenced on the Illumina HiSeq platform. As for the original processing: PCR bias was corrected computationally using synthetic template baselines, and reads within Hamming distance 2 were collapsed, with unmergeable singletons discarded. Reads were aligned against IMGT to assign V, D and J genes, CDR3 length and insertions or deletions at six rearrangement sites. Within each subset, clonotype counts were normalized to the number of sorted cells before true diversity and Gini coefficients were calculated with the tcR R package. The overlap coefficient, calculated on TCRB nucleotide sequences, was used to quantify repertoire sharing. Entries here come from immuneACCESS through TCRdb and include only in-frame sequences with V and J called. Some clones fail to appear in such tables; in the studies checked, an unresolved V gene covers under half of the shortfall, and the cause of the remainder is unknown. V, J and clone size were drawn from that table, and D and trimming were deduced from the DNA. The sample table lists 20,000 to 25,000 clones, roughly 56% of them with a count of one. In total, the top ten clones hold 0.35% to 0.4% of the sample.

A single peripheral blood draw of about 116 mL on average was collected from each donor into heparinised tubes. Using a panel that included CD45RO, CCR7, CD25, CD127, CD95 and CD27, naive, central memory, regulatory and stem cell-like memory CD4+ T cells were sorted on a BD FACSAria II. All sorted populations exceeded 95% purity. PBMCs were isolated right away by Lymphoprep density gradient centrifugation and were stained directly, without culture. Samples were stained and sorted in pairs, with one healthy donor and one patient per experiment, so that batch effects were minimized. This receptor was identified in a man aged 18 to 30 with type 1 diabetes. The sequenced sample was stem cell memory CD4+ T cells from blood. This specimen's cell subset or site label, interpreted: stem cell-like memory CD4+ T cells. The chain joins TRBV6-5 to TRBJ1-1; the D gene identity is not certain. CDR3 protein: CASSYHGYGTEAFF. In nucleotides, the sequence is TGTGCCAGCAGTTACCACGGGTACGGCACTGAAGCTTTCTTT.